Each of the 17 T cell receptor beta chains below was sequenced from the same sample in a study of Graves' ophthalmopathy and Graves' hyperthyroidism. Amplification from RNA transcripts yielded the TCR beta CDR3 regions. HTBI primers were used in a first-round RT-PCR, which preceded a second-round multiplex PCR. Each CDR3 protein is one row after TCRdb ran MiXCR on the multiplex PCR reads. The sample yields more than 300,000 distinct CDR3 sequences, 15% seen once. Sequenced material: peripheral blood. Source of these receptors: a young woman with stable Graves' hyperthyroidism.

As regards this clonotype: A much more abundant neighbour one base away suggests this may be a read error. This chain connects TRBV5-1 to TRBJ1-1; maybe TRBD1 (5 bases). CDR1 is SGHRS and CDR2 is YFSETQ in the germline V gene. The CDR3 is made up of 14 amino acids. The CDR3, as DNA: TGCGCCAGCAGCTTACAGGTGATGAACACTGGAGCTTTCTTT. It translates to CASSLQVMNTGAFF.

In its sample, this clonotype was seen many times. The gene calls are TRBV6-1 and TRBJ1-1; TRBD1 might be the D (5 bases). The V and J ends lost 2 bases and 1 base respectively, with 8 bases between them. The CDR3 is 14 amino acids. Germline V gives CDR1 MNHNS, CDR2 SASEGT. Here the CDR3 reads CASSERGGNTEAFF. The CDR3 region has the DNA TGTGCCAGCAGTGAACGGGGGGGGAACACTGAAGCTTTCTTT.

There are many counts of this clonotype. V gene TRBV20-1 combines with J gene TRBJ2-7; D uncertain. Germline loops: CDR1 DFQATT, CDR2 SNEGSKA (reference sequence). V was cut by 5 bases and J by 2 bases, with 13 bases left in between. This CDR3 region has 13 residues. The CDR3 reads CSAATLFTYEQYF. The CDR3 bases are TGCAGTGCTGCGACACTCTTTACCTACGAGCAGTACTTC.

This clonotype was seen only a few times. The chain has TRBV5-1 and TRBJ1-1; D call uncertain. CDR3 length: 15 amino acids. Trimming removed 3 bases from V and 5 bases from J, with 17 bases in between. Germline V lookup: CDR1 SGHRS, CDR2 YFSETQ. CDR3 DNA: TGCGCCAGCAGCTCCCTGGGAGGCGGTCGGACTGAAGCTTTCTTT. It codes for CASSSLGGGRTEAFF.

This clonotype was found a few times. The rearrangement links TRBV12-3 or TRBV12-4 to TRBJ2-2, with 12 bases identical to TRBD1. The V segment lost 3 bases and the J segment 6 bases; nucleotides outside the gene matches: 11. The CDR3 is 18 residues long. CDR3 sequence (DNA): TGTGCCAGCAGTTTCAGCTGGGGGGACAGGGGGCGCCCCGGGGAGCTGTTTTTT. Encoded protein: CASSFSWGDRGRPGELFF.

The rearrangement joins TRBV15 to TRBJ2-5; D uncertain. The ends were cut back, 6 bases at V and 2 bases at J, with 10 bases in the middle. The CDR3 is 13 residues long. Looked up from germline, CDR1 is LNHNV and CDR2 is YYDKDF (reference sequence). The CDR3 DNA reads as TGTGCCACCAGTTTCCAGGTACAAGAGACCCAGTACTTC. Translating it yields CATSFQVQETQYF.

About this clonotype: A much more abundant neighbour one base away suggests this may be a read error. The rearrangement links TRBV11-2 to TRBJ2-5; 9 positions agree with TRBD2. The CDR3 is 18 residues long. CDR1 SGHAT and CDR2 FQNNGV come from the germline V gene. The V gene end was trimmed by 2 bases and the J gene end by 4 bases; junction bases not matched to a gene: 14. The DNA of the CDR3 is TGTGCCAGCAGCTTACGACTCCGAGGGGTAGCGGGGGTAGAGACCCAGTACTTC. It codes for CASSLRLRGVAGVETQYF.

This clonotype was found many times. V usage is TRBV6-1 and J usage is TRBJ1-1, with TRBD1 as a possible D gene (5 bases). The CDR3 length is 13 residues. Germline V gene sequence: CDR1 MNHNS, CDR2 SASEGT. The V end was cut by 4 bases, the J end by 4 bases, with 10 bases between. The CDR3 reads CASSVLGVTEAFF. The DNA for the CDR3 is TGTGCCAGCAGTGTGTTGGGGGTCACTGAAGCTTTCTTT.

As concerns this clonotype: A read error may explain this, as a much larger clone is one base away. The V and J genes are TRBV11-2 and TRBJ2-7; D possibly corresponds to TRBD2 (7 bases). CDR3 length equals 18 residues. The germline gives CDR1 SGHAT, CDR2 FQNNGV. The V gene lost 5 bases and the J gene lost 2 bases, with 25 bases spanning the gap. In DNA, the CDR3 is TGTGCCAGCAGCCCGATTGATCGTGTGCGGGGGCCCCCCTACGAGCAGTACTTC. It is translated as CASSPIDRVRGPPYEQYF.

This clonotype came up many times. The chain combines TRBV7-2 with TRBJ2-5, with 13 bases aligning to TRBD2. The J segment lost 2 bases and the V segment lost 3 bases, leaving 6 bases of the junction unmatched. The CDR3 is 17 residues long. The germline gives CDR1 SGHTA, CDR2 FQGNSA. The CDR3 here is CASSFGLAGVRQETQYF. The CDR3 nucleotides read TGTGCCAGCAGCTTCGGACTAGCGGGGGTCAGGCAAGAGACCCAGTACTTC.

This clonotype was detected many times. The V call is TRBV12-3 or TRBV12-4, the J call TRBJ2-7; D uncertain. There are 15 residues in the CDR3. V was trimmed by 2 bases and J by 4 bases, leaving 15 bases between them. The CDR3 nucleotides are TGTGCCAGCAGTTTATTAGGGCAGGCGCCGTACGAGCAGTACTTC. It codes for CASSLLGQAPYEQYF.

The DNA for the CDR3 is TGTGCCAGCAGCTCGGCAGGGGGTCGAGCTTTCTTT. Protein product: CASSSAGGRAFF. V and J are TRBV5-5 and TRBJ1-1; 7 bases align to TRBD1. Germline assignment: CDR1 SGHKS and CDR2 YYEKEE (reference sequence). The V and J ends lost 3 bases and 10 bases, in that order; junction bases with no gene match: 6. There are 12 residues in the CDR3.

V usage is TRBV20-1 and J usage is TRBJ2-5; 8 nucleotides line up with TRBD2. Unmatched junction bases numbered 10, after V lost 6 bases and J lost 1 base. The CDR3 consists of 15 residues. Germline CDR1 and CDR2: DFQATT and SNEGSKA (reference sequence). The CDR3 DNA is TGCAGTGCACCTATAGCGGGGCCCTCCCAAGAGACCCAGTACTTC. Protein sequence: CSAPIAGPSQETQYF.

This clonotype was counted at least ten times. The chain uses TRBV6-2 or TRBV6-3 and TRBJ2-7; tentatively, D is TRBD1 or TRBD2 (5 bases each). V lost 8 bases to trimming and J lost 3 bases, with 11 bases between them. CDR3 length equals 12 residues. Germline V CDR1 and CDR2: MNHEY, SVGEGT. CDR3 coding DNA: TGTGCCAGCCGGGACGGCCTCTACGAGCAGTACTTC. Translating it yields CASRDGLYEQYF.

This clonotype was detected a few times. One junction end disagrees with the germline gene, perhaps due to a read error. The J gene is TRBJ2-4, the V gene TRBV18, with 8 nucleotides matching TRBD1. Germline V gene sequence: CDR1 KGHSH, CDR2 LQKENI. CDR3 length: 14 residues. The CDR3 DNA follows: TGTGCCAGCTCACCCGGCAGGGGGCGAAACATTAAGTACTTC. Translated, it gives CASSPGRGRNIKYF. Full variable domain (remainder filled in from reference TRBV18 and TRBJ2-4): NAGVMQNPRHLVRRRGQEARLRCSPMKGHSHVYWYRQLPEEGLKFMVYLQKENIIDESGMPKERFSAEFPKEGPSILRIQQVVRGDSAAYFCASSPGRGRNIKYFGAGTRLSVL.

The V call is TRBV19, the J call TRBJ1-5, with D tentatively TRBD1 (5 bases). V was cut by 3 bases and J by 6 bases, with 15 bases left in between. The germline V gene has CDR1 LNHDA and CDR2 SQIVND (reference sequence). The CDR3 loop spans 15 amino acids. This CDR3 is CASSILLGGGQPQHF. DNA of the CDR3: TGTGCCAGTAGTATTTTATTGGGGGGGGGTCAGCCCCAGCATTTT.

By sample share, this clonotype is medium-sized. The chain recombines TRBV20-1 with TRBJ1-5; 8 nucleotides agree with TRBD1. Trimming took 3 bases from V and 1 from J; bases not matched to a gene: 5. CDR1 DFQATT and CDR2 SNEGSKA come from the germline V gene (reference sequence). The CDR3 sequence is 15 residues long. The DNA of the CDR3 is TGCAGTGCTAGTAACAGGGGGGCGAGCAATCAGCCCCAGCATTTT. It yields the protein CSASNRGASNQPQHF.